The 18 T cell receptor beta chains given below trace back to one sample, sequenced in a study of T cells in Graves' hyperthyroidism and ophthalmopathy. Amplified regions were TCR beta CDR3 sequences from RNA transcripts. First-round RT-PCR of the TCR CDR3 relied on the HTBI primer set. TCRdb used MiXCR to reprocess the multiplex PCR reads, holding one entry per CDR3 protein. The sample has around 350,000 distinct CDR3 sequences, about 15% seen once. The material sequenced was blood. The source is a woman aged 25 to 39 with Graves' hyperthyroidism that later progressed to Graves' ophthalmopathy.

This chain uses TRBV19 with TRBJ1-1, with 7 bases that match TRBD1. Germline-derived CDR1 and CDR2 are LNHDA and SQIVND (reference sequence). There are 16 residues in the CDR3. J gave up 8 bases and V 5 bases, and 17 bases lay outside the gene matches. CDR3 in amino acids: CASSDPLSTGYLEAFF. DNA of the CDR3: TGTGCCAGTAGTGACCCTCTCTCGACAGGGTATTTGGAAGCTTTCTTT.

For this clonotype: Given a much more abundant clone one base away, this may be a read error. CDR3 in DNA: TGTGCCAGCAGTTTAACTCATTACAATGAGCAGTCCTTC. Protein product: CASSLTHYNEQSF. The chain combines TRBV28 with TRBJ2-1, with D unclear. CDR3 length: 13 amino acids. From germline, CDR1 is MDHEN and CDR2 SYDVKM.

This clonotype was picked up many times. V is TRBV12-3 or TRBV12-4 and J is TRBJ1-2; 9 bases match TRBD1. This CDR3 is 13 amino acids long. Trimming removed 3 bases from V and 7 bases from J; junction bases left unmatched: 3. For the CDR3, the DNA is TGTGCCAGCAGTTTGGGGACAGGGTCTGGCTACACCTTC. Residues: CASSLGTGSGYTF.

The chain couples TRBV4-1 to TRBJ1-1; TRBD1 might be the D (6 bases). From germline, CDR1 is MGHRA and CDR2 YSYEKL. The CDR3 loop spans 17 amino acids. The V gene lost 1 base and the J gene lost 0 bases, with 15 bases spanning the gap. The CDR3 protein is CASSQGYREWVNTEAFF. In DNA form, the CDR3 reads TGCGCCAGCAGCCAAGGATACAGGGAATGGGTGAACACTGAAGCTTTCTTT.

This clonotype was detected only a few times. The V gene is TRBV9, the J gene TRBJ2-7; D possibly corresponds to TRBD1 (5 bases). Between the trimmed V and J ends, which lost 0 bases and 2 bases, there was a span of 9 bases. The CDR3 has 14 residues. Germline CDR1 SGDLS, CDR2 YYNGEE. For the CDR3, the DNA is TGTGCCAGCAGCGTAGCGGAAGGGGCCTACGAGCAGTACTTC. Its protein product is CASSVAEGAYEQYF.

At least ten counts were recorded for this clonotype. This chain joins TRBV28 and TRBJ1-2, with D perhaps TRBD1 (6 bases). The CDR3 has 18 residues. V was shortened by 6 bases and J by 3 bases, with 26 bases between the two germline ends. The germline CDR1 and CDR2 sequences are MDHEN and SYDVKM. The CDR3 coding sequence is TGTGCCAGCAGGCCCCCGACCTACACCCTCAGGGGTTACTATGGCTACACCTTC. Translated, it gives CASRPPTYTLRGYYGYTF.

This clonotype was seen at least ten times. In DNA form, the CDR3 reads TGTGCCACCAGCAGAGTCCGGGCGGCCGACTACAATGAGCAGTTCTTC. Amino acids: CATSRVRAADYNEQFF. The chain has TRBV15 and TRBJ2-1; D gene uncertain. The CDR3 has 16 residues. Germline V gene lookup returns CDR1 LNHNV and CDR2 YYDKDF (reference sequence). V was shortened by 1 base and J by 3 bases, with 13 bases between the two germline ends.

This clonotype was seen many times. The chain links TRBV2 to TRBJ1-1, with a tentative D call TRBD1 (5 bases). The CDR3 is 14 amino acids. In germline, CDR1 is SNHLY, CDR2 FYNNEI. Trimming cost V 0 bases and J 7 bases, with 12 bases left between them. The CDR3 coding sequence is TGTGCCAGCAGTGAAGCGCGGGGGGGGAATGAAGCTTTCTTT. This gives the protein CASSEARGGNEAFF.

This clonotype came up many times. The rearrangement uses TRBV4-1 and TRBJ1-1, with 9 bases fitting TRBD1. The V and J ends lost 1 base and 10 bases, in that order; junction bases with no gene match: 7. This CDR3 region has 14 residues. Germline CDR1 is MGHRA and CDR2 is YSYEKL. The CDR3 sequence: CASSQVGTGRRAFF. CDR3 DNA: TGCGCCAGCAGCCAAGTAGGGACAGGGCGGAGAGCTTTCTTT.

This clonotype was counted ten times or more. The J gene is TRBJ2-7, the V gene TRBV27; D may be TRBD1 (5 bases). Trimming cost V 4 bases and J 7 bases, with 23 bases left between them. Germline values: CDR1 MNHEY, CDR2 SMNVEV (reference sequence). The CDR3 loop spans 16 amino acids. CDR3 loop: CASSSANGARPLEQYF. For the CDR3, the DNA is TGTGCCAGCAGTTCCGCAAATGGGGCCAGACCCTTGGAGCAGTACTTC.

This clonotype has more than one count but fewer than ten. The genes are TRBV7-9 and TRBJ2-2; D call uncertain. Germline assignment: CDR1 SEHNR and CDR2 FQNEAQ (reference sequence). The V end was cut by 4 bases, the J end by 1 base, with 13 bases between. This CDR3 is 16 amino acids long. The CDR3 here is CASSSPIQGNTGELFF. Here the CDR3 DNA reads TGTGCCAGCAGCTCCCCGATCCAAGGGAACACCGGGGAGCTGTTTTTT. Drawing the rest from reference TRBV7-9 and TRBJ2-2, the complete variable domain is DTGVSQNPRHKITKRGQNVTFRCDPISEHNRLYWYRQTLGQGPEFLTYFQNEAQLEKSRLLSDRFSAERPKGSFSTLEIQRTEQGDSAMYLCASSSPIQGNTGELFFGEGSRLTVL.

This clonotype appeared many times. The chain recombines TRBV6-1 with TRBJ1-5; maybe TRBD1 (5 bases). The CDR3 is 15 residues long. V lost 5 bases, J lost 6 bases, and 17 bases lay in between. Germline loops: CDR1 MNHNS, CDR2 SASEGT. The CDR3 bases are TGTGCCAGCAGTTCCCAGGGTTTCTCGAGTCAGCCCCAGCATTTT. Its translation: CASSSQGFSSQPQHF.

This clonotype was seen many times. The chain is built from TRBV28 and TRBJ2-2; D uncertain. Between the trimmed V and J ends, which lost 4 bases and 3 bases, there was a span of 6 bases. The CDR3 extends over 13 amino acids. Germline V CDR1 and CDR2: MDHEN, SYDVKM. CDR3 nucleotide sequence: TGTGCCAGCAGTTGGGTTTACACCGGGGAGCTGTTTTTT. Its protein is CASSWVYTGELFF.

In this sample, this clonotype turned up many times. The V and J genes are TRBV10-3 and TRBJ2-5, with 7 bases that match TRBD1. This CDR3 has 15 residues. Per the germline V gene, CDR1 is ENHRY and CDR2 is SYGVKD. Losses at the gene ends were 2 bases for V and 2 bases for J; bases not matched to a gene: 5. Here the CDR3 reads CAISEPGQKQETQYF. For the CDR3, the DNA is TGTGCCATCAGTGAGCCGGGACAGAAACAAGAGACCCAGTACTTC.

This clonotype has at least ten counts. This chain uses TRBV7-9 with TRBJ2-5; the D gene could be TRBD1 or TRBD2 (5 bases each). V was pared by 4 bases and J by 4 bases, with 13 bases between. CDR1 is SEHNR and CDR2 is FQNEAQ in the germline V gene (reference sequence). This CDR3 comprises 14 residues. The CDR3 region is CASSSQGRRETQYF. For the CDR3, the DNA is TGTGCCAGCAGCTCCCAGGGACGACGAGAGACCCAGTACTTC.

This clonotype was seen at least ten times. This sequence joins TRBV2 and TRBJ2-7; TRBD2 agrees at 8 bases. In germline, CDR1 is SNHLY, CDR2 FYNNEI. The CDR3 is 14 amino acids. Trimming removed 1 base from V and 4 bases from J; junction bases left unmatched: 3. The CDR3 DNA sequence: TGTGCCAGCAGTGAAGTGAGCGGGGGTTACGAGCAGTACTTC. This translates into CASSEVSGGYEQYF.

This clonotype came up many times. The chain combines TRBV6-1 with TRBJ1-3; D not certain. Trimming cost V 8 bases and J 3 bases, with 26 bases left between them. This CDR3 has 18 residues. The germline gives CDR1 MNHNS, CDR2 SASEGT. The DNA of the CDR3 is TGTGCCAGCCGGATAGACCAATCCGCGATAACTGGTGGAAACACCATATATTTT. Translated, it gives CASRIDQSAITGGNTIYF.

Many counts were recorded for this clonotype. V is TRBV28 and J is TRBJ2-5; 9 positions match TRBD1. The CDR3 contains 13 residues. Germline V CDR1 and CDR2: MDHEN, SYDVKM. Unmatched junction bases numbered 4, after V lost 6 bases and J lost 5 bases. The CDR3 DNA sequence: TGTGCCAGCAGGAGGACAGGGGAGGAGACCCAGTACTTC. Protein sequence: CASRRTGEETQYF.